The clone carrying this T cell receptor (beta chain) appeared a few times. Its antigen is unknown. The CDR3 spans 14 residues. Between the trimmed V and J ends, which lost 5 bases and 3 bases, there was a span of 11 bases. Germline V gives CDR1 SNHLY, CDR2 FYNNEI. MiXCR was run by TCRdb on the 5' RACE reads, yielding one entry per CDR3 protein. The sample gives 45,000 to 60,000 distinct CDR3 sequences, roughly 8.4% of which show up once; about 3.7% is in the top ten. These data come from a study of early T cells in non-severe SARS-CoV-2 infection. General observations from the study: Clonotype matching in VDJdb favored anti-spike CD8 responses and did not capture private and CD4 specificities.

The V and J genes are TRBV2 and TRBJ2-1; D ambiguous. The clonotype comes from an adult who was a healthcare worker with PCR-confirmed SARS-CoV-2 infection or an uninfected control (not recorded which). The sequencing sample was made of whole blood. CDR3 DNA sequence: TGTGCCAGCAGTCCCGCGCTGGGCTACAATGAGCAGTTCTTC. It translates to CASSPALGYNEQFF.